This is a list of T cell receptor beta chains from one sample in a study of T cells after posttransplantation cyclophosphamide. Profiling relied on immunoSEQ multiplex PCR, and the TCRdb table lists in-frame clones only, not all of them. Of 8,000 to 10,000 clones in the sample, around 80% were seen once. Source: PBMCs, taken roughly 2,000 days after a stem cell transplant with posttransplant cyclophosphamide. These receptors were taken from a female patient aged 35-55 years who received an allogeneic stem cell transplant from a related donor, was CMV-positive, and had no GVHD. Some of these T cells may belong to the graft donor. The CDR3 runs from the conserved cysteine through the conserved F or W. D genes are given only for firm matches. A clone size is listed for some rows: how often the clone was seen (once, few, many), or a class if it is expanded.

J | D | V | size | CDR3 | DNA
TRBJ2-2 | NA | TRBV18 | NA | CASSPPATYNTGELFF | TGTGCCAGCTCACCACCTGCGACTTATAATACCGGGGAGCTGTTTTTT
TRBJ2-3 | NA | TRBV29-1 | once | CSVETRRADTQYF | TGCAGCGTGGAGACTAGGCGGGCAGATACGCAGTATTTT
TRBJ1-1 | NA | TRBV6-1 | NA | CASSSSTGPDTEAFF | TGTGCCAGCAGTTCGAGTACAGGACCGGACACTGAAGCTTTCTTT
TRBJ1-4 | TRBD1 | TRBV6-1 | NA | CAIAPGQGCPEKLFF | TGTGCCATCGCACCGGGACAGGGGTGCCCCGAAAAACTGTTTTTT
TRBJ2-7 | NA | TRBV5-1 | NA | CASSLGSGLTYEQYF | TGCGCCAGCAGCTTGGGGTCGGGGTTAACCTACGAGCAGTACTTC
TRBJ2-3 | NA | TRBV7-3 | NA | CASSSRGGATDTQYF | TGTGCCAGCAGCTCACGCGGCGGGGCCACAGATACGCAGTATTTT
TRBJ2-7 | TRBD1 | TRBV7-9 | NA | CASSLRDRGYEQYF | TGTGCCAGCAGCCTCCGGGACAGGGGTTACGAGCAGTACTTC
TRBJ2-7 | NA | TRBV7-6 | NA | CASRPAMSPYEQYF | TGTGCCAGCCGCCCTGCTATGAGCCCCTACGAGCAGTACTTC
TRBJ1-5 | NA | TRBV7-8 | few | CASSLWGEANQPQHF | TGTGCCAGCAGCTTATGGGGGGAGGCAAATCAGCCCCAGCATTTT
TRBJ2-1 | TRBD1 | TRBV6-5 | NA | CASSLTGDPYNEQFF | TGTGCCAGCAGCCTGACAGGGGACCCGTACAATGAGCAGTTCTTC
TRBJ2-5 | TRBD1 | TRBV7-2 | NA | CASSLGTGVEEETQYF | TGTGCCAGCAGCTTGGGGACAGGGGTGGAGGAGGAGACCCAGTACTTC
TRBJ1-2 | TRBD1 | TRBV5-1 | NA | CASSGQGVYGYTF | TGCGCCAGCAGCGGACAGGGGGTCTATGGCTACACCTTC
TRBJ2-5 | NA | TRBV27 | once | CASSSRQAEPQETQYF | TGTGCCAGCAGTTCCCGACAGGCCGAACCGCAAGAGACCCAGTACTTC
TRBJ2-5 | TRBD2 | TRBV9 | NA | CASSARGGEEETQYF | TGTGCCAGCAGCGCCCGGGGGGGGGAGGAGGAGACCCAGTACTTC
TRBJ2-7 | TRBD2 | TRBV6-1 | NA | CASSDTGLAEARNVDEQYF | TGTGCCAGCAGTGACACGGGACTAGCGGAGGCTAGGAATGTCGACGAGCAGTACTTC
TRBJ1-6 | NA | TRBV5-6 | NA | CASSLAGGRRSPLHF | TGTGCCAGCAGCTTGGCTGGGGGCCGGCGTTCACCCCTCCACTTT
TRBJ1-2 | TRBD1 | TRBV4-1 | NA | CASSQDTPGGQGIYGYTF | TGCGCCAGCAGCCAAGATACGCCAGGGGGACAGGGTATCTATGGCTACACCTTC
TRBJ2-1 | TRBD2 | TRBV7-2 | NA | CASSPTGTSVSEQFF | TGTGCCAGCAGCCCTACCGGGACTAGCGTGTCTGAGCAGTTCTTC
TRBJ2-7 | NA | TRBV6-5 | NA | CASGLVVYEQYF | TGTGCCAGCGGACTGGTCGTTTACGAGCAGTACTTC
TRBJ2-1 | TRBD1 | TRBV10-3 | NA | CAIGGQGAGEQFF | TGTGCCATCGGGGGACAGGGGGCGGGTGAGCAGTTCTTC
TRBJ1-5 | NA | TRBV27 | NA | CASSLWAGNQPQHF | TGTGCCAGCAGTTTATGGGCAGGTAATCAGCCCCAGCATTTT
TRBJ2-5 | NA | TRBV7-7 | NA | CASSLGRGTQETQYF | TGTGCCAGCAGCTTAGGACGGGGTACCCAAGAGACCCAGTACTTC
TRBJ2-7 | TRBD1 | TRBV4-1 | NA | CASSQEWGRGLEQYF | TGCGCCAGCAGCCAAGAGTGGGGCAGGGGGCTGGAGCAGTACTTC
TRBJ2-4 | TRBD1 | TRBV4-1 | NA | CASSLDRGNIQYF | TGCGCCAGCAGCCTAGACAGGGGGAACATTCAGTACTTC